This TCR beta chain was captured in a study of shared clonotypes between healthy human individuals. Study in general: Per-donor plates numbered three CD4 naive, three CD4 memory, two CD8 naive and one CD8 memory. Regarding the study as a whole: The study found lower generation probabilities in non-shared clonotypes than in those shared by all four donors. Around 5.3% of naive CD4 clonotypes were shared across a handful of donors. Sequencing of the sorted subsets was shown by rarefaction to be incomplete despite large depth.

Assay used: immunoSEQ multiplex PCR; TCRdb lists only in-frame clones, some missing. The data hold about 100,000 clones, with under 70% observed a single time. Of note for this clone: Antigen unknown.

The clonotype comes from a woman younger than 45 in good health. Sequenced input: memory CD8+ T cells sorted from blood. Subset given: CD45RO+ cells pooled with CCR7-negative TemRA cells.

In nucleotides, the CDR3 is TGCAGCGTGTGGGCGGATACGCAGTATTTT. It yields the protein CSVWADTQYF. V and J are TRBV29-1 and TRBJ2-3; no reliable D call. CDR3 length: 10 residues. Germline lookup yields CDR1 SQVTM and CDR2 ANQGSEA. The V end lost 6 bases, the J end lost 6 bases, and 7 bases lay between the germline ends.